The rows below give T cell receptor beta chains drawn from one sample of a study of blood T cell repertoires in COVID-19. Sequencing used immunoSEQ multiplex PCR; TCRdb keeps in-frame clones, though not all of them. The data show 450,000 or so clones, about 91% seen once. The sample was peripheral blood. These receptor sequences come from a middle-aged woman with COVID-19, enrolled during active disease. The CDR3 runs from the conserved cysteine through the conserved F or W. The D gene is left open where the match is weak. The size entry is marked missing in some rows and otherwise reads once, few, many or a size class.

V	D	J	length	size	DNA	CDR3
TRBV28	TRBD1	TRBJ2-7	14	.	TGTGCCAGCAGCCACAGGGGGGTCTCCTACGAGCAGTACTTC	CASSHRGVSYEQYF
TRBV19	TRBD1	TRBJ1-4	18	.	TGTGCCAGTAGTACGCTCGGATTACAGGGGGCGCGGGTGGGGAAACTGTTTTTT	CASSTLGLQGARVGKLFF
TRBV27	.	TRBJ1-4	16	.	TGTGCCAGCAGTCCACCTCCCGGACATGGAGCGAGGAAACTGTTTTTT	CASSPPPGHGARKLFF
TRBV18	TRBD2	TRBJ2-5	18	.	TGTGCCAGCTCACCACCGATGCCTAGCGGGAGGGCCGAGGAGACCCAGTACTTC	CASSPPMPSGRAEETQYF
TRBV6-5	.	TRBJ2-1	15	.	TGTGCCAGCAGTTACGCCCCCGTGAGCTACAATGAGCAGTTCTTC	CASSYAPVSYNEQFF
TRBV4-1	.	TRBJ2-2	14	.	TGCGCCAGCAGCTTCTGGGGGCAAAGCGGGGAGCTGTTTTTT	CASSFWGQSGELFF
TRBV11-3	.	TRBJ2-7	14	.	TGTGCCAGCAGCTTAGGCCCGTCGGTCTACGAGCAGTACTTC	CASSLGPSVYEQYF
TRBV27	TRBD2	TRBJ2-7	17	once	TGTGCCAGCAGAAACCTCGGAGGAGCGGGAGTTCCGTACGAGCAGTACTTC	CASRNLGGAGVPYEQYF
TRBV9	TRBD2	TRBJ2-3	15	.	TGTGCCGGGTCGAGCGGGGGGGCCGGCACAGATACGCAGTATTTT	CAGSSGGAGTDTQYF
TRBV7-3	TRBD2	TRBJ2-3	15	.	TGTGCCAGCAGCTTAAAGACGGGAGGGACAGATACGCAGTATTTT	CASSLKTGGTDTQYF
TRBV27	.	TRBJ1-2	13	.	TGTGCCAGCAGGGGCCCCCCCTCCTATGGCTACACCTTC	CASRGPPSYGYTF
TRBV5-4	.	TRBJ2-5	16	.	TGTGCCAGCAGCCGTAATACTCAACAGAACCAAGAGACCCAGTACTTC	CASSRNTQQNQETQYF
TRBV6-4	TRBD1	TRBJ2-3	15	.	TGTGCCAGCAGTGATTCGGACAGGGGAGGAGATACGCAGTATTTT	CASSDSDRGGDTQYF
TRBV18	TRBD1	TRBJ1-5	15	.	TGTGCCAGCTCTCTTGGGACAGACAGTTATCAGCCCCAGCATTTT	CASSLGTDSYQPQHF
TRBV29-1	TRBD1	TRBJ1-2	14	.	TGCAGCGTTGAAGACCCGGGACAGGGGTATGGCTACACCTTC	CSVEDPGQGYGYTF
TRBV2	TRBD1	TRBJ2-7	18	.	TGTGCCAGCAGTGATAGGTCCCTCTTACGGGACAGGGGCTACGAGCAGTACTTC	CASSDRSLLRDRGYEQYF
TRBV28	TRBD1	TRBJ2-5	14	.	TGTGCCAGCAGTCCACGGACAGGCCAAGAGACCCAGTACTTC	CASSPRTGQETQYF
TRBV7-3	.	TRBJ1-6	15	.	TGTGCCAGCAGCTTAAATCGGGGGAGCAATTCACCCCTCCACTTT	CASSLNRGSNSPLHF
TRBV4-2	.	TRBJ1-1	13	once	TGTGCCAGCAGCCAGGCGGCAAGCGTTGAAGCTTTCTTT	CASSQAASVEAFF
TRBV19	TRBD1	TRBJ2-2	17	.	TGTGCCAGTAGTATAGATCCGACAGGGGGGGGCACCGGGGAGCTGTTTTTT	CASSIDPTGGGTGELFF
TRBV5-1	TRBD1	TRBJ1-2	14	.	TGCGCCAGCAAGGCAAATCAGGGGGACTATGGCTACACCTTC	CASKANQGDYGYTF
TRBV27	.	TRBJ2-3	16	.	TGTGCCAGCAGTTTACCGGGACTCATGGGGCCCAATACGCAGTATTTT	CASSLPGLMGPNTQYF
TRBV2	.	TRBJ1-5	15	.	TGTGCCAGCAGCCAAGGGAGGGCCGGGAATCAGCCCCAGCATTTT	CASSQGRAGNQPQHF
TRBV7-2	.	TRBJ1-2	13	.	TGTGCCAGCAGCTTCATGGGCCCCTATGGCTACACCTTC	CASSFMGPYGYTF
TRBV6-5	.	TRBJ2-7	14	.	TGTGCCAGCAGTTACTCGGACTCAGCCTACGAGCAGTACTTC	CASSYSDSAYEQYF
TRBV28	.	TRBJ1-1	12	once	TGTGCCAGCAGTTTCTTTATCACTGAAGCTTTCTTT	CASSFFITEAFF
TRBV10-1	TRBD1	TRBJ1-5	13	.	TGCGCCAGCAGATGGACAGGGGATCAGCCCCAGCATTTT	CASRWTGDQPQHF
TRBV27	.	TRBJ1-2	13	.	TGTGCCAGCAGTTCCCGGCGGGACTATGGCTACACCTTC	CASSSRRDYGYTF
TRBV19	TRBD1	TRBJ1-5	17	.	TGTGCCAGTAGGACTACAGGGGGGCCTTATAGCAATCAGCCCCAGCATTTT	CASRTTGGPYSNQPQHF
TRBV27	.	TRBJ1-2	13	.	TGTGCCAGCTCCCCGGGGGGTACGTATGGCTACACCTTC	CASSPGGTYGYTF
TRBV3-1/TRBV3-2	TRBD1	TRBJ1-6	17	.	TGTGCCAGCAGCCAACGTAAGACAGGGAGAGATAATTCACCCCTCCACTTT	CASSQRKTGRDNSPLHF